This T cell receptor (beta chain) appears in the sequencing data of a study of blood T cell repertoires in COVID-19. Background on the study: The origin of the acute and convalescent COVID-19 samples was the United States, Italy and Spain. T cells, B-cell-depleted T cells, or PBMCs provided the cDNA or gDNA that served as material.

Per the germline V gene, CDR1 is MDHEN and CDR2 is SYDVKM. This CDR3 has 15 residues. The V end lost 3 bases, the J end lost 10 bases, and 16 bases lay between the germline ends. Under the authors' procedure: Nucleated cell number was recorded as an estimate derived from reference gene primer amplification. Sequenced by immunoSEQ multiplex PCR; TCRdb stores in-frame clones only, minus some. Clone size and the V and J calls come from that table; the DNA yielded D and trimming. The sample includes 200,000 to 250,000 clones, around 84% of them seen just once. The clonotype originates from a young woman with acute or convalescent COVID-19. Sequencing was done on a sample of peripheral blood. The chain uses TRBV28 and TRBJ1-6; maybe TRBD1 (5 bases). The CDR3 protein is CASSFEGASGSPLHF. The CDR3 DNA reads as TGTGCCAGCAGTTTCGAAGGGGCATCTGGATCACCCCTCCACTTT.